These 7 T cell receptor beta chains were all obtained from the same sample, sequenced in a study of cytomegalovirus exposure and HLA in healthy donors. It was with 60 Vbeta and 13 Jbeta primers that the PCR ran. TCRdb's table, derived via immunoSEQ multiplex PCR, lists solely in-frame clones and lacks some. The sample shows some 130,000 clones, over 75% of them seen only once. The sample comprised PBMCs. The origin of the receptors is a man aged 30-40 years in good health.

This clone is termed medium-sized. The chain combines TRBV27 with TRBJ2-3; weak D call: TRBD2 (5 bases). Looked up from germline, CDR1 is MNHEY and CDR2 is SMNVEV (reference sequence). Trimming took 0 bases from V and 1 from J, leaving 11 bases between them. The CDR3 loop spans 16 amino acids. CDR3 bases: TGTGCCAGCAGTTTATCTAAGTGGCGGGGCACAGATACGCAGTATTTT. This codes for CASSLSKWRGTDTQYF.

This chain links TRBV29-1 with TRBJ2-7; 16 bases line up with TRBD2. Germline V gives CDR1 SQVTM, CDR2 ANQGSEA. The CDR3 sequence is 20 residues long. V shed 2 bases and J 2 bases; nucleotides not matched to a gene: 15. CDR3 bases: TGCAGCGTTGAAACCCCGCCGGGACTAGCGGGAGGGAATAGTGCCTACGAGCAGTACTTC. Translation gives CSVETPPGLAGGNSAYEQYF.

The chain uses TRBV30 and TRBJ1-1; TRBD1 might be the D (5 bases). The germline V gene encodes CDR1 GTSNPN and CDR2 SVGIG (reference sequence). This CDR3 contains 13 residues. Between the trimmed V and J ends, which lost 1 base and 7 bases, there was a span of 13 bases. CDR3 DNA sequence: TGTGCCTGGAGTGCGACCTGGGGGGGTGAAGCTTTCTTT. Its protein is CAWSATWGGEAFF.

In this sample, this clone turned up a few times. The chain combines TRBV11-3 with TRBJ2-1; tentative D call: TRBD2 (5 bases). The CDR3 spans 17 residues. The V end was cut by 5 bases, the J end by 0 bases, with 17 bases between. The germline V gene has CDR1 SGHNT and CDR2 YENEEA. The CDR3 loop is CASSGLGSESSYNEQFF. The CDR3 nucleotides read TGTGCCAGCAGCGGACTGGGTAGCGAAAGCTCCTACAATGAGCAGTTCTTC.

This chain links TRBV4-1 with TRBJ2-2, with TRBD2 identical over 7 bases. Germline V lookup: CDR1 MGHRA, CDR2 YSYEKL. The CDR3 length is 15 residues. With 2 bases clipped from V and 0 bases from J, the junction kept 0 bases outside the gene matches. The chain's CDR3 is CASSQLAANTGELFF. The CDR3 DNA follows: TGCGCCAGCAGCCAACTAGCGGCGAACACCGGGGAGCTGTTTTTT.

CDR3 amino acids: CASSLGTGPYEQYF. Written as DNA, the CDR3 is TGCGCCAGCAGCTTGGGAACAGGTCCCTACGAGCAGTACTTC. The chain has TRBV5-1 and TRBJ2-7; TRBD1 might be the D (5 bases). Trimming took 0 bases from V and 2 from J, leaving 9 bases between them. Germline CDR1 is SGHRS and CDR2 is YFSETQ. The length of the CDR3 is 14 residues.

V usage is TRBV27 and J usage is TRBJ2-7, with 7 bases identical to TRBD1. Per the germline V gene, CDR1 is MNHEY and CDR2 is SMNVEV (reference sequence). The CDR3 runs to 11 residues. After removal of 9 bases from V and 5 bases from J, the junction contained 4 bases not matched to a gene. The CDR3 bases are TGTGCCAGGAAGACAGGGAACGAGCAGTACTTC. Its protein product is CARKTGNEQYF.